Here is one TCR beta chain with its context. The record originates from a study of blood T cells in healthy people across ages. This CDR3 contains 14 residues. CDR1 is GTSNPN and CDR2 is SVGIG in the germline V gene (reference sequence). The junction had 7 bases not matched to a gene; V was cut back by 2 bases and J by 3 bases. The use of a sample-barcoded 5' primer and a J-beta primer mix characterized a second PCR of 7 to 11 cycles. TCRdb redid the calling of the 5' RACE reads with MiXCR, one entry per CDR3 protein. The table lists around 1,700,000 distinct CDR3 sequences, 28% of them singletons. Isolation yielded PBMCs, at least 7 million per sample, in every case.

V and J are TRBV30 and TRBJ2-7; 7 nucleotides line up with TRBD2. This TCR was recovered from a woman in her twenties or thirties in good health. Sequenced: blood. The CDR3 DNA reads TGTGCCTGGAGTCCCCGGAGCGGGAACTACGAGCAGTACTTC. Residues: CAWSPRSGNYEQYF.